Listed here are 9 T cell receptor beta chains from one sample, sequenced in a study of identifying expanded T cells in peripheral blood. Produced via immunoSEQ multiplex PCR; TCRdb's table is partial and in-frame only. The sample comprises more than 75,000 clones, about 86% of which are singletons, and roughly 5.9% rests with the top ten. The material sequenced was blood. The origin of the receptors is a person aged 18 to 70 in good health.

This chain links TRBV27 with TRBJ2-5; D uncertain. The CDR3 has 13 amino acids. CDR1 and CDR2 from the germline V gene are MNHEY and SMNVEV (reference sequence). V shed 3 bases and J shed 5 bases, with 10 bases lying between them. DNA of the CDR3: TGTGCCAGCAGTTTTGATATGGGCGAGACCCAGTACTTC. As protein: CASSFDMGETQYF.

This rearrangement joins TRBV29-1 to TRBJ1-6; 9 bases agree with TRBD1. This CDR3 has 13 amino acids. CDR1 is SQVTM, CDR2 ANQGSEA, per germline. J lost 11 bases, V lost 4 bases, and 6 bases had no gene match. The CDR3 here is CSVAGTGNTPLHF. The CDR3 nucleotides are TGCAGCGTTGCGGGGACAGGGAATACACCCCTCCACTTT.

With respect to this clone: The sample carries other DNA sequences with the same CDR3. The chain recombines TRBV5-5 with TRBJ1-1; D call uncertain. Germline values: CDR1 SGHKS, CDR2 YYEKEE (reference sequence). V was clipped by 4 bases and J by 0 bases, with 1 base between them. The CDR3 extends over 11 amino acids. The DNA for the CDR3 is TGTGCCAGCAGCCTGAACACTGAAGCTTTCTTT. Its translation: CASSLNTEAFF.

CDR3 DNA sequence: TGCGCCAGCAGCCAAGATCTTAGGACTATTACCGGGGAGCTGTTTTTT. It encodes CASSQDLRTITGELFF. The chain carries TRBV4-3 and TRBJ2-2, with TRBD2 as a possible D gene (6 bases). The CDR3 totals 16 residues. Germline assignment: CDR1 LGHNA and CDR2 YSLEER. V was clipped by 0 bases and J by 5 bases, with 13 bases between them.

CDR3 sequence: CATQGPSRGNQPQHF. CDR3 coding DNA: TGCGCCACTCAGGGACCGAGTAGGGGCAATCAGCCCCAGCATTTT. J is TRBJ1-5 and V is TRBV10-2; weak D call: TRBD1 (5 bases). Trimming stripped 10 bases from V and 2 bases from J, with 18 bases between. Per the germline V gene, CDR1 is WSHSY and CDR2 is SAAADI. This CDR3 has 15 amino acids.

CDR3 sequence: CASSQDVGGNTEAFF. For the CDR3, the DNA is TGCGCCAGCAGCCAAGACGTCGGGGGGAACACTGAAGCTTTCTTT. The gene calls are TRBV4-1 and TRBJ1-1, with a possible D match to TRBD1 (5 bases). In germline, CDR1 is MGHRA, CDR2 YSYEKL. The CDR3 is 15 amino acids. Deletions cut 0 bases from V and 1 base from J, with 9 bases between.

The chain has TRBV11-2 and TRBJ1-1; TRBD1 is a possible D gene (5 bases). This CDR3 comprises 12 residues. CDR1 is SGHAT and CDR2 is FQNNGV in the germline V gene. V lost 4 bases to trimming and J lost 7 bases, with 10 bases between them. The CDR3: CASSSFGGEAFF. The CDR3 bases are TGTGCCAGCAGCTCGTTTGGGGGTGAAGCTTTCTTT.

A remark on this clone: This may be a read error: a much more frequent sequence differs by one nucleotide. The chain carries TRBV7-2 and TRBJ1-1, with no clear D. The germline V gene has CDR1 SGHTA and CDR2 FQGNSA. Trimming cost V 3 bases and J 1 base, with 3 bases left between them. CDR3 length: 12 residues. The CDR3 DNA sequence: TGTGCCAGCAGCTTTGGGAACACTGAAGCTTTCTTT. Encoded protein: CASSFGNTEAFF.

CDR3 DNA: TGTGCCTGGAGCCCGGCCAGGGTAAGGGGAGGGCAAGCTTTCTTT. It encodes CAWSPARVRGGQAFF. The gene calls are TRBV30 and TRBJ1-1, with D tentatively TRBD1 (5 bases). V lost 3 bases and J lost 9, with 23 bases in between. This CDR3 has 15 amino acids. Germline CDR1 and CDR2: GTSNPN and SVGIG (reference sequence).